This TCR beta chain is drawn from a study of control samples from healthy donors and cancer patients. The table came from immunoSEQ multiplex PCR; TCRdb's copy has only in-frame clones and leaves some out. The table lists about 190,000 clones, just under 95% of them singletons. The CDR3 is 14 residues long. Trimming pared 0 bases from V and 0 bases from J, leaving 9 bases between. Germline CDR1 is SQVTM and CDR2 is ANQGSEA. The rearrangement uses TRBV29-1 and TRBJ2-7; D unresolved. Sample: blood. This receptor was obtained from a man younger than 35 in good health. CDR3 sequence: CSVEDGSSSYEQYF. In nucleotides, the CDR3 is TGCAGCGTTGAAGACGGATCCAGCTCCTACGAGCAGTACTTC.